This TCR beta chain originates from a study of blood T cell repertoires in COVID-19. Study overall: The origin of the acute and convalescent COVID-19 samples was the United States, Italy and Spain. T cells, B-cell-depleted T cells, or PBMCs supplied cDNA or gDNA.

In the original processing: Amplification with reference gene primers provided the estimates of nucleated cell counts. TCRdb keeps only in-frame clones here, not all; method: immunoSEQ multiplex PCR. The DNA was the basis for D and trimming; V, J and clone size are from that table. The sample carries more than 55,000 clones, roughly 88% recorded once. Losses at the gene ends were 4 bases for V and 6 bases for J; bases not matched to a gene: 12. There are 14 residues in the CDR3. The germline V gene has CDR1 GTSNPN and CDR2 SVGIG (reference sequence). Sequenced input: peripheral blood. This receptor was obtained from an older woman with acute or convalescent COVID-19. The chain combines TRBV30 with TRBJ2-7; 7 bases are a match to TRBD2. CDR3: CAWTLPGTKSEQYF. CDR3 in DNA: TGTGCCTGGACCCTACCCGGGACTAAAAGCGAGCAGTACTTC.